The clone carrying this T cell receptor beta chain appeared a single time. Its antigen is unknown. Genomic DNA, serving as template, underwent TCR beta VDJ and CDR3 profiling. MiXCR, run by TCRdb on the reads, gives a single entry per CDR3 protein. The table lists 190,000 or so distinct CDR3 sequences, roughly 55% of them singletons. This record comes from a study of CD8+CD57+ T cells in acquired aplastic anemia. The wider study: CD4+ and CD8+ cells, once sorted, gave DNA averaging around 3.4 ug. Healthy donor CD4+ cell samples had a mean of roughly 10 million reads. Broader study findings: The CD8+ Simpson's diversity of patients and controls was not significantly different. Approximately 27 CD8+ CDR3 sequences occurred in both the patients and the controls.

V was trimmed by 5 bases and J by 9 bases, leaving 17 bases between them. The germline V gene has CDR1 SEHNR and CDR2 FQNEAQ (reference sequence). The CDR3 covers 14 residues. This TCR derives from a human donor in good health. The sample taken for sequencing was sorted CD4+, CD8+, or CD8+CD57+ T cells (not recorded which) from PBMCs. The gene calls are TRBV7-9 and TRBJ2-1, with a tentative D call TRBD2 (7 bases). The CDR3 nucleotides read TGTGCCAGCAGCCCAGAGGGGGGGGCTAGTGAGCAGTTCTTC. It is translated as CASSPEGGASEQFF.